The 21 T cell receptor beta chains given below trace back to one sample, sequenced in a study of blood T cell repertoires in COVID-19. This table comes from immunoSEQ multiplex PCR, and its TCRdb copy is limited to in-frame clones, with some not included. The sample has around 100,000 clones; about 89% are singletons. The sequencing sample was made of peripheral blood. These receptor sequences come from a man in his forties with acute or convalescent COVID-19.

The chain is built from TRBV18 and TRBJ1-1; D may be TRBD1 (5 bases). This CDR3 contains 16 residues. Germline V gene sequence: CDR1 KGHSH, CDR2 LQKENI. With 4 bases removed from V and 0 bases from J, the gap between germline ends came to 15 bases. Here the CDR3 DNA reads TGTGCCAGCTCACGATCTCAAGGACACCTGAACACTGAAGCTTTCTTT. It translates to CASSRSQGHLNTEAFF.

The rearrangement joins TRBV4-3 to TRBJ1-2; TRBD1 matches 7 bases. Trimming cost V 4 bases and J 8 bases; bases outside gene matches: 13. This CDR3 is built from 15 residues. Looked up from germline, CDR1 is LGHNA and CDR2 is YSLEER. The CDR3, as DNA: TGCGCCAGCAGCCGCACTGGCACAGGGGTATGGGGCTACACCTTC. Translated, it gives CASSRTGTGVWGYTF.

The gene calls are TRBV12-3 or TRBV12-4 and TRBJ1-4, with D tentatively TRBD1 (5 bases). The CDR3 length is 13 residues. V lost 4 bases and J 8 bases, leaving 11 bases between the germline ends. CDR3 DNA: TGTGCCAGCAGTTGGGGCAAAGGCGAAAAACTGTTTTTT. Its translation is CASSWGKGEKLFF.

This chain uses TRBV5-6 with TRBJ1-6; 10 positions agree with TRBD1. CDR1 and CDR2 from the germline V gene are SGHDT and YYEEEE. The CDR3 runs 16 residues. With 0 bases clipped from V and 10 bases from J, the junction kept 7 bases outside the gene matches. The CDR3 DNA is TGTGCCAGCAGCTTGGCGACGGGACAGGGGTCCTCACCCCTCCACTTT. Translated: CASSLATGQGSSPLHF.

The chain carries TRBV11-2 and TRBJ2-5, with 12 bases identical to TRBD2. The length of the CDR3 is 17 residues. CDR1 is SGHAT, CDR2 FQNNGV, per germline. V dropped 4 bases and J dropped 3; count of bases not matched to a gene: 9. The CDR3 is CASSSTSGGLKKETQYF. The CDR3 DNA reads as TGTGCCAGCAGCTCGACTAGCGGGGGCCTAAAAAAAGAGACCCAGTACTTC. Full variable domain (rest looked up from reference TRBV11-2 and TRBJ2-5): EAGVAQSPRYKIIEKRQSVAFWCNPISGHATLYWYQQILGQGPKLLIQFQNNGVVDDSQLPKDRFSAERLKGVDSTLKIQPAKLEDSAVYLCASSSTSGGLKKETQYFGPGTRLLVL.

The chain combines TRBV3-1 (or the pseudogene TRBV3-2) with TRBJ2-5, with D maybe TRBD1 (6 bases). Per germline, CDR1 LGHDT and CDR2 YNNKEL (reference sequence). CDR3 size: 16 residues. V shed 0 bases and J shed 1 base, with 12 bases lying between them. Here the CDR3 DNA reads TGTGCCAGCAGCCAAGATCTCGCGACAGGCCAAGAGACCCAGTACTTC. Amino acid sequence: CASSQDLATGQETQYF.

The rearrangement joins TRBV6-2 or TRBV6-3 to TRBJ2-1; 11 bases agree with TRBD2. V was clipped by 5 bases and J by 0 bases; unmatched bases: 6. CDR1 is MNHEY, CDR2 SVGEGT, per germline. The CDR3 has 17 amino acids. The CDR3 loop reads CASSTGLAGASYNEQFF. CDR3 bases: TGTGCCAGCAGTACCGGACTAGCGGGCGCCTCCTACAATGAGCAGTTCTTC.

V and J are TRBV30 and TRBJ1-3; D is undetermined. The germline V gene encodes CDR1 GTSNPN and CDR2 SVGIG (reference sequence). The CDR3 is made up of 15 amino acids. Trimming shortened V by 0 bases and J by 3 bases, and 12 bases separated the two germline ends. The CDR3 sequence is CAWSVLRQDGNTIYF. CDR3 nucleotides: TGTGCCTGGAGTGTACTTCGTCAAGATGGAAACACCATATATTTT.

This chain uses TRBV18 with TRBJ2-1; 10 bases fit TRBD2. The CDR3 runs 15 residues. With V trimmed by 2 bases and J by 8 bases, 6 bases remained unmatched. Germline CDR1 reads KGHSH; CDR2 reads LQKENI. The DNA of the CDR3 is TGTGCCAGCTCACCAACGAGCGGGAGGGTGGATGAGCAGTTCTTC. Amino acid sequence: CASSPTSGRVDEQFF.

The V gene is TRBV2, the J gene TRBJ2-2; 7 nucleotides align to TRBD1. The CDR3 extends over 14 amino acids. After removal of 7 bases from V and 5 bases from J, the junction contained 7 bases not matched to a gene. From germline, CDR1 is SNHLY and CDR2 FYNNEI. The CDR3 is CASNKGAMTGELFF. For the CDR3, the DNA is TGTGCCAGCAATAAGGGGGCGATGACCGGGGAGCTGTTTTTT.

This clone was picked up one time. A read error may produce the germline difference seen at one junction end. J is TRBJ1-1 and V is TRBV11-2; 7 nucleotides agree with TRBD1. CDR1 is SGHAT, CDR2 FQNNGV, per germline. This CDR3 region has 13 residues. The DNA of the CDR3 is TGTGCCAGCAGCCCCTTGACAGGGACAAGCAGGGTCTTT. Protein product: CASSPLTGTSRVF.

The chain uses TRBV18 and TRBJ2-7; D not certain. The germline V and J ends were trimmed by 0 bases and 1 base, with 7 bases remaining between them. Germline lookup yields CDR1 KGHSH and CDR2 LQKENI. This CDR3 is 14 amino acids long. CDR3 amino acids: CASSPPSGSYEQYF. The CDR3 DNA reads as TGTGCCAGCTCACCACCGTCGGGTTCCTACGAGCAGTACTTC.

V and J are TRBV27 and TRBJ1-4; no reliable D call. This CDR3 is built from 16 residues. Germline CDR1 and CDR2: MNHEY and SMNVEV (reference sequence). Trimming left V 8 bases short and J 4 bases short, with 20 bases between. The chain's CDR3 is CASAFKPPVFNEKLFF. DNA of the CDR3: TGTGCCAGCGCATTCAAGCCCCCTGTATTTAATGAAAAACTGTTTTTT. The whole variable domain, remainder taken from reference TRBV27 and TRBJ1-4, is EAQVTQNPRYLITVTGKKLTVTCSQNMNHEYMSWYRQDPGLGLRQIYYSMNVEVTDKGDVPEGYKVSRKEKRNFPLILESPSPNQTSLYFCASAFKPPVFNEKLFFGSGTQLSVL.

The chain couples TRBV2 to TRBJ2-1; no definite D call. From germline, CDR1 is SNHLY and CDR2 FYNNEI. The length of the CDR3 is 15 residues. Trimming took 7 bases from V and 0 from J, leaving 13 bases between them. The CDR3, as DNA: TGTGCCAGCAAACGAGTTGTAACCTCCTACAATGAGCAGTTCTTC. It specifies CASKRVVTSYNEQFF. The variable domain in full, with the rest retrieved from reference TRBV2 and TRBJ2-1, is EPEVTQTPSHQVTQMGQEVILRCVPISNHLYFYWYRQILGQKVEFLVSFYNNEISEKSEIFDDQFSVERPDGSNFTLKIRSTKLEDSAMYFCASKRVVTSYNEQFFGPGTRLTVL.

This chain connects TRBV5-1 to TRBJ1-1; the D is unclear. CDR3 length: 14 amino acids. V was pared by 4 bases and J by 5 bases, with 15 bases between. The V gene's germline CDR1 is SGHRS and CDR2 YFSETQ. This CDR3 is CASSLEGGRTEAFF. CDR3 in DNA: TGCGCCAGCAGCCTAGAAGGAGGGAGGACTGAAGCTTTCTTT.

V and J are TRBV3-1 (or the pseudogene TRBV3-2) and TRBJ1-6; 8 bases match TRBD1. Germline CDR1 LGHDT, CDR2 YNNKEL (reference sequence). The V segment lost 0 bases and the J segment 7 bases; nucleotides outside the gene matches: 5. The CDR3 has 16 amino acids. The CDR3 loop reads CASSQETGGINSPLHF. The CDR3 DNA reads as TGTGCCAGCAGCCAAGAAACAGGGGGGATAAATTCACCCCTCCACTTT.

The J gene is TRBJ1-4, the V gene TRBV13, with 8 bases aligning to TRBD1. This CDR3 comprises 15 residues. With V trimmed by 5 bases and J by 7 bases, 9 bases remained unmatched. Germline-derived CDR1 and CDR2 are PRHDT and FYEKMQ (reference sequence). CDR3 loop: CASSPDRGRSEKLFF. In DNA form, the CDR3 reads TGTGCCAGCAGCCCCGACAGGGGAAGGAGTGAAAAACTGTTTTTT.

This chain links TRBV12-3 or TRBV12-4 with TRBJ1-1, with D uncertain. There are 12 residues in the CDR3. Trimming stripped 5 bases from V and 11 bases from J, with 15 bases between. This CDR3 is CASSLKPNRAFF. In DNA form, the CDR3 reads TGTGCCAGCAGTCTAAAACCGAATCGGGCTTTCTTT.

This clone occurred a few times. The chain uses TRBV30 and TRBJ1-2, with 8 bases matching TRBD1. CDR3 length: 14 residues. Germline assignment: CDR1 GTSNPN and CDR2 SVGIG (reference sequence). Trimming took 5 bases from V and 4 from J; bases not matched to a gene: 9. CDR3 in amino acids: CAWLPPDRGYGYTF. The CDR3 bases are TGTGCCTGGCTTCCCCCAGACAGGGGCTATGGCTACACCTTC.

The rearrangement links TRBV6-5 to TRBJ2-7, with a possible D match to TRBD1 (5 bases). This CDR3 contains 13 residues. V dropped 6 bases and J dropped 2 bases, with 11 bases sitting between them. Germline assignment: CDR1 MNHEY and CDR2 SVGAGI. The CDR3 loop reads CASSPTETYEQYF. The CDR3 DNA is TGTGCCAGCAGCCCGACAGAAACCTACGAGCAGTACTTC.

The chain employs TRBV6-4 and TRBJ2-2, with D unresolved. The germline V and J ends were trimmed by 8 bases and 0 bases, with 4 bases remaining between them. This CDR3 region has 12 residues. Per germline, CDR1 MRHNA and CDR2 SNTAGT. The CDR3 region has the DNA TGTGCCAGCCGGGCGAACACCGGGGAGCTGTTTTTT. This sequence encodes CASRANTGELFF.